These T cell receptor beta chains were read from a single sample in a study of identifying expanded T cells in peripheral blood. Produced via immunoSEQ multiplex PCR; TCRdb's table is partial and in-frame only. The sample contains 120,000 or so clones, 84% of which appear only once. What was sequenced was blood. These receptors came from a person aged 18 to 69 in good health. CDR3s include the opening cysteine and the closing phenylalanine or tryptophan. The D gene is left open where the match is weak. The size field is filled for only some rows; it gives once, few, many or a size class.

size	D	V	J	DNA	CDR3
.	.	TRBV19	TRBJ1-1	TGTGCCAGTAGCCCGTTCTCGGGGAACACTGAAGCTTTCTTT	CASSPFSGNTEAFF
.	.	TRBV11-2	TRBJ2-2	TGTGCCAGCAGCTCCGTTAGCGGAGCCGGGGAGCTGTTTTTT	CASSSVSGAGELFF
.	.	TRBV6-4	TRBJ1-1	TGTGCCAGCAGTGACTCCAGCCTTACTGAAGCTTTCTTT	CASSDSSLTEAFF
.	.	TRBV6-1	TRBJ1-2	TGTGCCAGCACAACGGGATATGGCTACACCTTC	CASTTGYGYTF
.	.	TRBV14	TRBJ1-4	TGTGCCAGCAGCCCTCCCGGCGCTGAAAAACTGTTTTTT	CASSPPGAEKLFF
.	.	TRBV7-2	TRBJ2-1	TGTGCCAGCACCAAAGTAGACCCCTACAATGAGCAGTTCTTC	CASTKVDPYNEQFF
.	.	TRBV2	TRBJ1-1	TGTGCCAGCAGCGCGGCGTTCTCTGAAGCTTTCTTT	CASSAAFSEAFF
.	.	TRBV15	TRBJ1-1	TGTGCCACCAGCAGAGGAGTGAGGCGGACTGAGAACACTGAAGCTTTCTTT	CATSRGVRRTENTEAFF
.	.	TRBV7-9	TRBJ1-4	TGTGCCAGCAGCTTTGAACAGGGATTGAATGAAAAACTGTTTTTT	CASSFEQGLNEKLFF
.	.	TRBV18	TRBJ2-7	TGTGCCAGCTCACCAATGGGGACTCTCGACGAGCAGTACTTC	CASSPMGTLDEQYF
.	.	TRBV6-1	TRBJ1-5	TGTGCCAGCGGGACATCAGCACAGCCCCAGCATTTT	CASGTSAQPQHF
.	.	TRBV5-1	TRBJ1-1	TGCGCCAGCAGCTTGGCCACCGACTTCCAGGGCACTGAAGCTTTCTTT	CASSLATDFQGTEAFF
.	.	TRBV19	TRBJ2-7	TGTGCCAGTTGTGCCCATGGGGGGACATCTCACGAGCAGTACTTC	CASCAHGGTSHEQYF
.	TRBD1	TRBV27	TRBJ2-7	TGTGCCAGCAGTTTATCCCGACAGGGAAGGGGCTACGAGCAGTACTTC	CASSLSRQGRGYEQYF
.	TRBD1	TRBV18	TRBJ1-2	TGTGCCAGCTCCCAAATCGTGGGACAGGGCTATGGCTACACCTTC	CASSQIVGQGYGYTF
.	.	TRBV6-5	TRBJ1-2	TGTGCCAGCAGGGGGACGGAGGATGGCTACACCTTC	CASRGTEDGYTF
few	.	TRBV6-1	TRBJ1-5	TGTGCCAGCAGCCGATCTGGTCCTAGCAATCAGCCCCAGCATTTT	CASSRSGPSNQPQHF
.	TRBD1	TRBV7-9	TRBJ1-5	TGTGCCAGCAGCGCACAGGGGCTTAGACAGCCCCAGCATTTT	CASSAQGLRQPQHF
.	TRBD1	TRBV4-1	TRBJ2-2	TGCGCCAGCAGCCAAAGACAGGGAGAATCTCCGAACACCGGGGAGCTGTTTTTT	CASSQRQGESPNTGELFF
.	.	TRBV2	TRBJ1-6	TGTGCCAGCAGTGGGACGTCGCTTAAGTCACCCCTCCACTTT	CASSGTSLKSPLHF
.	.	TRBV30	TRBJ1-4	TGTGCCTGGAGTCCCGGAGGGCGCTATGAAAAACTGTTTTTT	CAWSPGGRYEKLFF
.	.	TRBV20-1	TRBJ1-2	TGCAGTGTCAGGGACGGTGGCTACACCTTC	CSVRDGGYTF
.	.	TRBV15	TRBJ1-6	TGTGCCACCAGCAGAGACTATTCACCCCTCCACTTT	CATSRDYSPLHF
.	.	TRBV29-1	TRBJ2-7	TGCAGCGCCCTGGACAGTTACGAGCAGTACTTC	CSALDSYEQYF
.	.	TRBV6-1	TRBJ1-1	TGTGCCAGCACCAGCAGCCTTACGAACACTGAAGCTTTCTTT	CASTSSLTNTEAFF
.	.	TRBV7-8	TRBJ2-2	TGTGCCAGCAGCTTAGAGAGGGTCCAAAACACCGGGGAGCTGTTTTTT	CASSLERVQNTGELFF
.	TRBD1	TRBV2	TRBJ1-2	TGTGCCAGCAGGGAGGGACAGTACAACTATGGCTACACCTTC	CASREGQYNYGYTF
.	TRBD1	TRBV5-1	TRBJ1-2	TGCGCCAGCAGCTTGGCCTTGGGGACAGGTTTTGGCTACACCTTC	CASSLALGTGFGYTF
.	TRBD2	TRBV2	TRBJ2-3	TGTGCCAGCACCGAAAATCCGGGACTAGGCACAGATACGCAGTATTTT	CASTENPGLGTDTQYF
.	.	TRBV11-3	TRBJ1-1	TGTGCCAGCAGCTTATCGTTCTTTCACACTGAAGCTTTCTTT	CASSLSFFHTEAFF
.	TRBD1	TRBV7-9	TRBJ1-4	TGTGCCAGCAGCCAGACAGGGAGAACTAATGAAAAACTGTTTTTT	CASSQTGRTNEKLFF
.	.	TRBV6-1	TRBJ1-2	TGTGCCAGCAGTTATTACGGGCTAGGCTACACCTTC	CASSYYGLGYTF
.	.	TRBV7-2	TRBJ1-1	TGTGCCAGCAGCTCATGGGACACTGAAGCTTTCTTT	CASSSWDTEAFF
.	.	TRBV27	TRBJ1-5	TGTGCCAGCAGTTCCACGACGGGATATAGCAATCAGCCCCAGCATTTT	CASSSTTGYSNQPQHF
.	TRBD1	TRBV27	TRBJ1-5	TGTGCCAGCAGTTTATCCCGGGACAGGGTAGGTGGTCAGCCCCAGCATTTT	CASSLSRDRVGGQPQHF
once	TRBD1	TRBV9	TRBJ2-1	TGTGCCAGCAGCCCCTACAGGGGGCTCGGCGGTGAGCAGTTCTTC	CASSPYRGLGGEQFF
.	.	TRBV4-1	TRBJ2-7	TGCGCCAGCAGCCAAGAGAACAGCGGCAGCTCCTACGAGCAGTACTTC	CASSQENSGSSYEQYF
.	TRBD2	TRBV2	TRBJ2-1	TGTGCCAACGGCGCGGGGACTAGCTCCTACAATGAGCAGTTCTTC	CANGAGTSSYNEQFF
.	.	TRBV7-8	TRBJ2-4	TGTGCCAGCAGCTTATTGATGGGGCTGGGAAACATTCAGTACTTC	CASSLLMGLGNIQYF
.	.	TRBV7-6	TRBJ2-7	TGTGCCAGCAGCTTAGCGGACACCAGGGGAGGGGAGCAGTACTTC	CASSLADTRGGEQYF
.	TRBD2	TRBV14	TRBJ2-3	TGTGCCAGCAGCCAAACCTTCGAGAGCGGGGGGTTCACAGATACGCAGTATTTT	CASSQTFESGGFTDTQYF
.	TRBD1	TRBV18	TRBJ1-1	TGTGCCAGCTCACCACTAACTGGACAGGGATGGCGAGGCACTGAAGCTTTCTTT	CASSPLTGQGWRGTEAFF
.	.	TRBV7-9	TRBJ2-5	TGTGCCAGCAGCTTCTCACTAGGTGGGGGAGAGACCCAGTACTTC	CASSFSLGGGETQYF
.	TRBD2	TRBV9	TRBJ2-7	TGTGCCAGCAGCGGTTCTAGCGGGGGGGCCTCCTACGAGCAGTACTTC	CASSGSSGGASYEQYF
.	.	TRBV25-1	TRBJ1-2	TGTGCCAGCAGACAGGGTCAGGAGGGCTACACCTTC	CASRQGQEGYTF
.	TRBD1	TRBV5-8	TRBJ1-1	TGTGCCAGCAGCTTTCGTGTTAGGGACAGAGAAGCTTTCTTT	CASSFRVRDREAFF
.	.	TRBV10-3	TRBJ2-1	TGTGCCGTCAGTGAGGAGCAACCCAAGGCCTACAATGAGCAGTTCTTC	CAVSEEQPKAYNEQFF
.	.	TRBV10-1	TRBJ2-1	TGCGCCAGCAGCGCCCCCCGAGTTAGCTCCTACAATGAGCAGTTCTTC	CASSAPRVSSYNEQFF
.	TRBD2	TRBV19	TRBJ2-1	TGTGCCAGTGAACCCGCGGGACTAGCGAATGAGCAGTTCTTC	CASEPAGLANEQFF
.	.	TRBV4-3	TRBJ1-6	TGCGCCAGCAGCCAAGAACCGGACTATAATTCACCCCTCCACTTT	CASSQEPDYNSPLHF
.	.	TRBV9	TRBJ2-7	TGTGCCAGCAGCGGGTCCCTTAAGGGCCCAGTGCTCGAGCAGTACTTC	CASSGSLKGPVLEQYF
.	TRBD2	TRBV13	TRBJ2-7	TGTGCCAGCAGCTTAGGAGGGACTAGCGGGGGGCCTGACTACGAGCAGTACTTC	CASSLGGTSGGPDYEQYF
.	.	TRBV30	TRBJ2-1	TGTGCCTGGATAGCAGGGGCGTCCTACAATGAGCAGTTCTTC	CAWIAGASYNEQFF
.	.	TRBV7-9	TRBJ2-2	TGTGCCAGCAGCAGTCCTCTAGCGCCTCCCGGGGAGCTGTTTTTT	CASSSPLAPPGELFF
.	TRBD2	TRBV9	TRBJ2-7	TGTGCCAGCAACCCCGGGACTAGCTCCTACGAGCAGTACTTC	CASNPGTSSYEQYF
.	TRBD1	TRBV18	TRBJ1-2	TGTGCCAGCTCAGGCTCGGGACAGGGATCTAACTATGGCTACACCTTC	CASSGSGQGSNYGYTF
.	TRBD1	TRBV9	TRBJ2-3	TGTGCCAGCAGCGTAGTTCCGACAGGGCCGAGCACAGATACGCAGTATTTT	CASSVVPTGPSTDTQYF